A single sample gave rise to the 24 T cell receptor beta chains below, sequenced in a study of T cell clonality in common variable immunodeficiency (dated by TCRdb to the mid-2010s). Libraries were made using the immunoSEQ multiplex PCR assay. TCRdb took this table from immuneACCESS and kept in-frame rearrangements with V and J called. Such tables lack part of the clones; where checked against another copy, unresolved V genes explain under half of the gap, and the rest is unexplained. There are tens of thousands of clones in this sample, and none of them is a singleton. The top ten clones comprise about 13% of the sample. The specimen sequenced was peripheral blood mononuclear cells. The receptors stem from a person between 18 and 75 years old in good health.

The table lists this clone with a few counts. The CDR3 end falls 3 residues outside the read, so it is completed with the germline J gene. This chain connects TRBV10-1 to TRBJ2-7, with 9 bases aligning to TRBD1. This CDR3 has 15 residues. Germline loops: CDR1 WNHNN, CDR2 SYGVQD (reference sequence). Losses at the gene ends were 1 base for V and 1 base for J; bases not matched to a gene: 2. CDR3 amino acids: CASSEWDRVSYEQYF. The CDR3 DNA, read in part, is TGCGCCAGCAGTGAGTGGGACAGGGTTTCCTACGAG.

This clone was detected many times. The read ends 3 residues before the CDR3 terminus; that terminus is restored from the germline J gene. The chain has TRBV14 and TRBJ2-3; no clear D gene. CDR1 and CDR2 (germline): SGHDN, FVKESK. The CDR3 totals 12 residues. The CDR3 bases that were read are TGTGCCAGCAGCCAAGTTAGGGTAGCG. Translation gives CASSQVRVA. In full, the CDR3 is CASSQVRVAQYF. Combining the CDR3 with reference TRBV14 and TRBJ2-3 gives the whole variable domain EAGVTQFPSHSVIEKGQTVTLRCDPISGHDNLYWYRRVMGKEIKFLLHFVKESKQDESGMPNNRFLAERTGGTYSTLKVQPAELEDSGVYFCASSQVRVAQYFGPGTRLTVL.

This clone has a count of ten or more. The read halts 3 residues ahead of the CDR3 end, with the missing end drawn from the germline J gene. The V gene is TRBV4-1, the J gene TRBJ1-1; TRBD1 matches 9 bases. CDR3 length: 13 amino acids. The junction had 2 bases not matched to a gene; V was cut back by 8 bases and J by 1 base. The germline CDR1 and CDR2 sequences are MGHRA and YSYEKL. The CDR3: CASGTGTNTEAFF. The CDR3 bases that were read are TGCGCCAGCGGGACAGGGACGAACACTGAA.

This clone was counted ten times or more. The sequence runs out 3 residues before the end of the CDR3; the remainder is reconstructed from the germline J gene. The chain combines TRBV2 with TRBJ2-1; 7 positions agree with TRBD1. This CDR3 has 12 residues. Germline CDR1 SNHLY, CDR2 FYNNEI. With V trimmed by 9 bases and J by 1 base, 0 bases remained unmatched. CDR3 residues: CARGQSYNEQFF. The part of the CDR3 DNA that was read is TGTGCCAGGGGACAGTCCTACAATGAG.

CDR3 sequence reads: CASRRGQVGTGELFF. The sequenced part of the CDR3 DNA is TGTGCCAGCCGCCGGGGACAGGTGGGGACCGGGGAG. V gene TRBV18 combines with J gene TRBJ2-2, with 8 bases fitting TRBD1. The read comes to an end 3 residues before the CDR3 does, leaving the germline J gene to fill in the end. Germline lookup yields CDR1 KGHSH and CDR2 LQKENI. After removal of 8 bases from V and 5 bases from J, the junction contained 10 bases not matched to a gene. The CDR3 is 15 amino acids. The entire variable domain, with the rest obtained from reference TRBV18 and TRBJ2-2, is as follows: NAGVMQNPRHLVRRRGQEARLRCSPMKGHSHVYWYRQLPEEGLKFMVYLQKENIIDESGMPKERFSAEFPKEGPSILRIQQVVRGDSAAYFCASRRGQVGTGELFFGEGSRLTVL.

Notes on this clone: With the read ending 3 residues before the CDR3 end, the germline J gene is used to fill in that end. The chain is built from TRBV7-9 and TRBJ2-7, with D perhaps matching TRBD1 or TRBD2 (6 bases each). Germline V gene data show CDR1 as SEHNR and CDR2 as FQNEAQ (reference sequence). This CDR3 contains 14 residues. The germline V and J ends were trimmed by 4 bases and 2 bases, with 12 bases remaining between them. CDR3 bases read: TGTGCCAGCAGCTGGGGGCGGGACCCCTACGAG. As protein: CASSWGRDPYE. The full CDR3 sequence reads CASSWGRDPYEQYF.

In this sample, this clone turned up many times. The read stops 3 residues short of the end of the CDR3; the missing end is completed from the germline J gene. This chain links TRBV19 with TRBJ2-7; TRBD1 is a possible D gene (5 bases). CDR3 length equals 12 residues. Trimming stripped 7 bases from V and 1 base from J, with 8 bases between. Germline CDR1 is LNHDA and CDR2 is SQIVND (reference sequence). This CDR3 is CASIDSSYEQYF. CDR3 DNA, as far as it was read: TGTGCCAGTATCGACAGTTCCTACGAG.

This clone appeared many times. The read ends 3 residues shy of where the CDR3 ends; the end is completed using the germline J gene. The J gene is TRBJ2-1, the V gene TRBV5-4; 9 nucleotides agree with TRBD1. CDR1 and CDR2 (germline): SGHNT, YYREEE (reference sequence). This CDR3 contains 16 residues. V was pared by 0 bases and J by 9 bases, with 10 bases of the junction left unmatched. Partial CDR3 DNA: TGTGCCAGCAGCTTGGGGGGACAGGGAGTTTTTAGTGAG. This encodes CASSLGGQGVFSE. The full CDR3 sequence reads CASSLGGQGVFSEQFF.

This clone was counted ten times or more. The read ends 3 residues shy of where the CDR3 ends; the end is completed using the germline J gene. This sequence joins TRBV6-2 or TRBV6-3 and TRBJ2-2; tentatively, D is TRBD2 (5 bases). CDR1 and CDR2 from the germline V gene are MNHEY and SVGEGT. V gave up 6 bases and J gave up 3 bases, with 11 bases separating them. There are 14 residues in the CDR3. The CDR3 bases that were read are TGTGCCAGCAGACTGGCGGGTGACACCGGGGAG. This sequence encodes CASRLAGDTGE. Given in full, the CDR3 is CASRLAGDTGELFF.

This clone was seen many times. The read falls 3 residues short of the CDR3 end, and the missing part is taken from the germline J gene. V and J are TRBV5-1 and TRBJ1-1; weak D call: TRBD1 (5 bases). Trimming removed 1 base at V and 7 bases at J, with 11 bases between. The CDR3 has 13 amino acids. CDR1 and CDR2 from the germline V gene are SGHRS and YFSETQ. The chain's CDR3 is CASSLRPGDEAFF. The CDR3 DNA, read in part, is TGCGCCAGCAGCTTGAGACCGGGGGATGAA.

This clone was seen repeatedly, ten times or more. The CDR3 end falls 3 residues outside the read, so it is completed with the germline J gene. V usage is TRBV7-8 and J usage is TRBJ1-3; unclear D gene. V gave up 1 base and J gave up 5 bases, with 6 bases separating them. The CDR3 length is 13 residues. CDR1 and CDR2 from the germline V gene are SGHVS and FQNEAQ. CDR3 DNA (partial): TGTGCCAGCAGCTTAGAGGTCCGAAACACC. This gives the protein CASSLEVRNT. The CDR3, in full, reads CASSLEVRNTIYF.

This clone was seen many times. The CDR3 DNA, read in part, is TGCGCCAGCAGCCCGGAGGGAGCGGGGTGGTCCAGCGGGGAG. As protein: CASSPEGAGWSSGE. The whole CDR3 is CASSPEGAGWSSGELFF. The chain has TRBV5-1 and TRBJ2-2, with 7 nucleotides matching TRBD2. The read finishes 3 residues shy of the CDR3 end, and the germline J gene is used to complete it. The CDR3 has 17 amino acids. J gave up 7 bases and V 4 bases, and 16 bases lay outside the gene matches. The germline V gene encodes CDR1 SGHRS and CDR2 YFSETQ.

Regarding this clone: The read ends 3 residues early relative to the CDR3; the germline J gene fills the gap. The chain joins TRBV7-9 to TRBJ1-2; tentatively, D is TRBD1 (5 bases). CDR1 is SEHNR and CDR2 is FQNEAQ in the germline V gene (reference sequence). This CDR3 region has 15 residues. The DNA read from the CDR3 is TGTGCCAGCAGCTTCAGTAGCGGGGGGTCCTCAGAC. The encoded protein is CASSFSSGGSSD. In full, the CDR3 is CASSFSSGGSSDYTF.

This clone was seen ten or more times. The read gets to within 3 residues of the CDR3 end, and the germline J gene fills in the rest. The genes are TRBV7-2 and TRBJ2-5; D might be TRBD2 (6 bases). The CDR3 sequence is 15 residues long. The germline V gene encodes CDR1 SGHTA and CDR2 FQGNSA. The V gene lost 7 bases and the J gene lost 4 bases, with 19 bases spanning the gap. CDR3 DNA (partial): TGTGCCAGCACCTCCACTAGGGCGGGGACAGAGACC. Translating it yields CASTSTRAGTET. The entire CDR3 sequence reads CASTSTRAGTETQYF.

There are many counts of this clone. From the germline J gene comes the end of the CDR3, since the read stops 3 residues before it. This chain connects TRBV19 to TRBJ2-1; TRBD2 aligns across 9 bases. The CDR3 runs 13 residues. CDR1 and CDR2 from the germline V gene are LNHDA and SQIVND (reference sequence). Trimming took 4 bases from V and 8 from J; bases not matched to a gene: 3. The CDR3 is CASSTSGDYEQFF. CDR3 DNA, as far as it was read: TGTGCCAGTAGTACTAGCGGGGACTATGAG.

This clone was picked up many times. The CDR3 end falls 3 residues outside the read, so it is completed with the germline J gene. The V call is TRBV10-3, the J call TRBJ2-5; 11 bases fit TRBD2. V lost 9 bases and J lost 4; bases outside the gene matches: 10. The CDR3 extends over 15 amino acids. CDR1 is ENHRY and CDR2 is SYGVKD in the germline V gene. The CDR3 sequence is CAIQGTSGYRETQYF. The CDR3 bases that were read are TGTGCCATACAAGGGACTAGCGGTTATCGAGAGACC.

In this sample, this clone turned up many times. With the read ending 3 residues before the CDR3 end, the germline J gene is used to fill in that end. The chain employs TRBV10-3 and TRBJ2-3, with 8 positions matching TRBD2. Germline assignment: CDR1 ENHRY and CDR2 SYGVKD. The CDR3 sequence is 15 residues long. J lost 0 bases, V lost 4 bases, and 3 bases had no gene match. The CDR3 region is CAISVKRGSTDTQYF. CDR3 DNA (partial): TGTGCCATCAGTGTTAAGCGGGGGAGCACAGATACG.

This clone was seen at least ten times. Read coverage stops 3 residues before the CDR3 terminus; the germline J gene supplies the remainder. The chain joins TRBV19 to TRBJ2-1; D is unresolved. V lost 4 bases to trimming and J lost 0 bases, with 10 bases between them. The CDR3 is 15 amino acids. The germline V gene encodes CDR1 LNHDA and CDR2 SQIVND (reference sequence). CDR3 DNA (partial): TGTGCCAGTAGTAACGACTGGAGCTCCTACAATGAG. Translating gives CASSNDWSSYNE. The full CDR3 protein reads CASSNDWSSYNEQFF.

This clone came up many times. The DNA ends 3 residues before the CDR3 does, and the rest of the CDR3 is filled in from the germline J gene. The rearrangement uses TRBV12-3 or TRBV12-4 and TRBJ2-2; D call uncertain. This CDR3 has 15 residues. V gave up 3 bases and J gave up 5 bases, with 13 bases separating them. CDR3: CASSLVYQITGELFF. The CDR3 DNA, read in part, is TGTGCCAGCAGTTTGGTCTACCAAATAACCGGGGAG.

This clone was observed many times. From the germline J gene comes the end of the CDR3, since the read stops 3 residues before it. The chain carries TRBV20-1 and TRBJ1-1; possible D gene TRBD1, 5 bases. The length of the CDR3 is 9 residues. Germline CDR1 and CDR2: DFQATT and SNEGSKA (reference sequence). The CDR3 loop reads CSAEGRAFF. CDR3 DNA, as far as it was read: TGCAGTGCGGAGGGGAGA.

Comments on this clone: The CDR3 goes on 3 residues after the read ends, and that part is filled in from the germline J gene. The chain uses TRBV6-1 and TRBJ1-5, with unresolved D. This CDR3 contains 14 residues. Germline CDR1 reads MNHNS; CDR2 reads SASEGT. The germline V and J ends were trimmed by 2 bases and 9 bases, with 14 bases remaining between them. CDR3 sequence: CASSEPGTLGPQHF. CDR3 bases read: TGTGCCAGCAGTGAACCAGGCACCCTCGGGCCC.

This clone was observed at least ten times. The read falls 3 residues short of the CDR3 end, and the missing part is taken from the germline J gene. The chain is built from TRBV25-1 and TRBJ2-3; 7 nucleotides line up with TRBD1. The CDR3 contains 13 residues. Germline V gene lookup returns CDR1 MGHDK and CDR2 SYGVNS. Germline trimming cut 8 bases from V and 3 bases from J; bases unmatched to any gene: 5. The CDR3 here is CASRQGFTDTQYF. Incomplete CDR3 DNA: TGTGCCAGCCGACAGGGTTTTACAGATACG.

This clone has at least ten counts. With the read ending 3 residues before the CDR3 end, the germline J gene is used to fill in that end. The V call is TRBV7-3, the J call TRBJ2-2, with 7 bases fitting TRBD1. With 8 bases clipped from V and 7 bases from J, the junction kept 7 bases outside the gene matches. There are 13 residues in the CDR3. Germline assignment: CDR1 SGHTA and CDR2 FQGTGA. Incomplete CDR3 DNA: TGTGCCAGCGGACCTACAGGGGTCGGGGAG. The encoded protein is CASGPTGVGE. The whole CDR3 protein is CASGPTGVGELFF.

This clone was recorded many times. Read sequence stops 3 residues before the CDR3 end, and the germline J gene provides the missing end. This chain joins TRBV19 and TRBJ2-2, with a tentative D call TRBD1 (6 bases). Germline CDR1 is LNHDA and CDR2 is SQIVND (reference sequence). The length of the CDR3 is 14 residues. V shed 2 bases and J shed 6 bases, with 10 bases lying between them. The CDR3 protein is CASSISGASGELFF. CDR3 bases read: TGTGCCAGTAGTATATCAGGGGCATCCGGGGAG. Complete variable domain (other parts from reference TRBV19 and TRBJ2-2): DGGITQSPKYLFRKEGQNVTLSCEQNLNHDAMYWYRQDPGQGLRLIYYSQIVNDFQKGDIAEGYSVSREKKESFPLTVTSAQKNPTAFYLCASSISGASGELFFGEGSRLTVL.